This T cell receptor (beta chain) was recorded in a study of cytotoxic CD8 clonotypes in ibrutinib-treated CLL. This CDR3 spans 14 amino acids. The germline V and J ends were trimmed by 3 bases and 2 bases, with 10 bases remaining between them. Per the germline V gene, CDR1 is SGHVS and CDR2 is FNYEAQ. This table comes from immunoSEQ multiplex PCR, and its TCRdb copy is limited to in-frame clones, with some not included. Of more than 140,000 clones listed, around 77% are singletons. This clone was seen a handful of times. The starting material was PBMCs, obtained after 12 months of ibrutinib treatment. The rearrangement uses TRBV7-6 and TRBJ1-2; maybe TRBD1 (5 bases). This receptor was identified in a human donor with chronic lymphocytic leukemia. CDR3 amino acids: CASSFDDSNYGYTF. The CDR3 nucleotides read TGTGCCAGCAGCTTTGACGACAGCAACTATGGCTACACCTTC.